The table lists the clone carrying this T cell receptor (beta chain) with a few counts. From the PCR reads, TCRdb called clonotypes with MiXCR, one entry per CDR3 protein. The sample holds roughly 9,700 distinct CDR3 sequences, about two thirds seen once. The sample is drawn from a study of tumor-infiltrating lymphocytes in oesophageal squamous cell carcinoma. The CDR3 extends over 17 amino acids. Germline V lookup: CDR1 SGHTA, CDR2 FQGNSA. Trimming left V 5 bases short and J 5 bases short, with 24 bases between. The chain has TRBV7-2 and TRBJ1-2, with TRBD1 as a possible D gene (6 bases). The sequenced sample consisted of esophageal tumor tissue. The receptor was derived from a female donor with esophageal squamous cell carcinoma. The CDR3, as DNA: TGTGCCAGCAGCGCCCAAACGTCGGGAGGGGGTCGATATGGCTACACCTTC. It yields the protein CASSAQTSGGGRYGYTF.